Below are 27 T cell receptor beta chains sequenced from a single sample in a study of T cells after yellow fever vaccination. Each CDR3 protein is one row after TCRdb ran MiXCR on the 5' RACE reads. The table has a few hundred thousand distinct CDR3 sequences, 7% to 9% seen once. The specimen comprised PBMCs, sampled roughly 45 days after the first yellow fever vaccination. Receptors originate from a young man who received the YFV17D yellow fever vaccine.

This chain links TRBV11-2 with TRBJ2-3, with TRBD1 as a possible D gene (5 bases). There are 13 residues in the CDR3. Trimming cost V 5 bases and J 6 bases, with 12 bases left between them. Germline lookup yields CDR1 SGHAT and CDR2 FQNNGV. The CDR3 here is CASSPGISDTQYF. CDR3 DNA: TGTGCCAGCAGCCCAGGGATTTCGGATACGCAGTATTTT. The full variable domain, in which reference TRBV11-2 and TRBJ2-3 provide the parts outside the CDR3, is EAGVAQSPRYKIIEKRQSVAFWCNPISGHATLYWYQQILGQGPKLLIQFQNNGVVDDSQLPKDRFSAERLKGVDSTLKIQPAKLEDSAVYLCASSPGISDTQYFGPGTRLTVL.

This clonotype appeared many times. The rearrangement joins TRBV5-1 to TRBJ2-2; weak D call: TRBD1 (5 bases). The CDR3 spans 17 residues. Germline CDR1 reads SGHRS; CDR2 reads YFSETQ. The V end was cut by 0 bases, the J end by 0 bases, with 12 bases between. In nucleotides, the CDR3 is TGCGCCAGCAGCTTGGACGGCAGGGCCACGAACACCGGGGAGCTGTTTTTT. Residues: CASSLDGRATNTGELFF.

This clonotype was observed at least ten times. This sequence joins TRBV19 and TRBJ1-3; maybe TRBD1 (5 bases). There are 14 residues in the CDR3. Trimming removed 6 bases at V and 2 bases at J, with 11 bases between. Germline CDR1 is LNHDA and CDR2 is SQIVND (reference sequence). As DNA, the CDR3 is TGTGCCAGTAGGGCAGGGTCTGCTGGAAACACCATATATTTT. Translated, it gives CASRAGSAGNTIYF.

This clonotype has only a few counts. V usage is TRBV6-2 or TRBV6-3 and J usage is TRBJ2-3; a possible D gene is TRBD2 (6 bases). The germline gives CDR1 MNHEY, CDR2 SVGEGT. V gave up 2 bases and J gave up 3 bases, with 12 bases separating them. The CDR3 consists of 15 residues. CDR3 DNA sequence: TGTGCCAGCAGTTACGGCCTCGGGGGTACAGATACGCAGTATTTT. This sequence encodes CASSYGLGGTDTQYF.

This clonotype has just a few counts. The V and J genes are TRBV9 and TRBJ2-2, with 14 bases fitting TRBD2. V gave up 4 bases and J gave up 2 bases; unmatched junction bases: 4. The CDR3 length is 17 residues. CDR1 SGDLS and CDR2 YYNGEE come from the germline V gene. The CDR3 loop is CASSRGLAGANTGELFF. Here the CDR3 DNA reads TGTGCCAGCAGCCGGGGACTAGCGGGGGCCAACACCGGGGAGCTGTTTTTT.

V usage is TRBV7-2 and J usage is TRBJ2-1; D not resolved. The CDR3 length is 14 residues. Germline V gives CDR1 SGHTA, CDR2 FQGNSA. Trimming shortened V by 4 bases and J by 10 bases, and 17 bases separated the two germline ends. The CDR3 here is CASSSLPMSGEQFF. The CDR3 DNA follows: TGTGCCAGCAGCTCCCTTCCTATGTCCGGGGAGCAGTTCTTC.

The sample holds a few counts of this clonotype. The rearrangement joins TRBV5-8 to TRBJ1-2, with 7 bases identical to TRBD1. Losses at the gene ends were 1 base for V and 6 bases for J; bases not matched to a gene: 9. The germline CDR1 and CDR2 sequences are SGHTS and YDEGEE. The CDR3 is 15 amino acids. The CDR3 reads CASSLIVQGGNGYTF. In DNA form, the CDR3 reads TGTGCCAGCAGCTTGATCGTCCAGGGGGGAAATGGCTACACCTTC.

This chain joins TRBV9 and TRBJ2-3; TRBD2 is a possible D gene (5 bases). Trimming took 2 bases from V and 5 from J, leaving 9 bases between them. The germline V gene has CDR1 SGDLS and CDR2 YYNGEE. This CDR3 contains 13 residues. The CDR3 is CASSVGAKDTQYF. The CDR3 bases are TGTGCCAGCAGCGTGGGAGCGAAAGATACGCAGTATTTT.

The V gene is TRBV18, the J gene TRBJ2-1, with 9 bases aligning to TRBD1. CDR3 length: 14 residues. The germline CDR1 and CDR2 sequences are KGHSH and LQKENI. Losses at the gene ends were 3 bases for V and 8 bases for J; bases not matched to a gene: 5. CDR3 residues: CASSPGTGNDEQFF. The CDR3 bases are TGTGCCAGCTCACCGGGGACAGGGAACGATGAGCAGTTCTTC.

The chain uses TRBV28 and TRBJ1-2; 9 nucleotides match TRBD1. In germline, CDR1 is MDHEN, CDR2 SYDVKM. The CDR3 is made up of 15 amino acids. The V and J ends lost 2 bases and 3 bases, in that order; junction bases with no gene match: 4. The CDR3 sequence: CASSLGTGPHYGYTF. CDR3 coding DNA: TGTGCCAGCAGTTTAGGGACAGGGCCCCACTATGGCTACACCTTC.

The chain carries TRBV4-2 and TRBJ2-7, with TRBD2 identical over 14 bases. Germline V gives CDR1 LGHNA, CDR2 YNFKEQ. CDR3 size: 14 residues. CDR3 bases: TGTGCAGCGGGGACTAGCGGGGGAACCTACGAGCAGTACTTC. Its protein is CAAGTSGGTYEQYF.

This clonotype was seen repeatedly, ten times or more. CDR3 sequence reads: CASSIGLTRGDTQYF. As DNA, the CDR3 is TGCGCCAGCAGCATTGGTCTGACCCGGGGGGATACGCAGTATTTT. The chain couples TRBV5-1 to TRBJ2-3, with D perhaps matching TRBD2 (6 bases). The length of the CDR3 is 15 residues. V gave up 4 bases and J gave up 6 bases, with 18 bases separating them. CDR1 is SGHRS, CDR2 YFSETQ, per germline.

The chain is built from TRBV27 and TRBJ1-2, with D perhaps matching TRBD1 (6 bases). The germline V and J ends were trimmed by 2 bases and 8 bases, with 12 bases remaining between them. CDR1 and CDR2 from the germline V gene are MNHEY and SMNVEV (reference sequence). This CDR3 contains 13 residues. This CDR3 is CASSLRGAKGYTF. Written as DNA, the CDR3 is TGTGCCAGCAGTTTACGGGGGGCGAAGGGCTACACCTTC.

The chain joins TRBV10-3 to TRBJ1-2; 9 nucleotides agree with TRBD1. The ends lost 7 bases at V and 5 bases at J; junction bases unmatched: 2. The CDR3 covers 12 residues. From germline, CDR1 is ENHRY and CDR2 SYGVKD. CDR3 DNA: TGTGCCATCACAGGACAGGGGTATGGCTACACCTTC. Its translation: CAITGQGYGYTF.

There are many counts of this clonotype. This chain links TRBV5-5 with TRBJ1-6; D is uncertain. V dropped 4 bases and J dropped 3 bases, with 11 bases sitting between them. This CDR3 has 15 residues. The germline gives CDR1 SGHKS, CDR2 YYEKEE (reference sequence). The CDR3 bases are TGTGCCAGCAGCGAGAACCTGGACTATAATTCACCCCTCCACTTT. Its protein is CASSENLDYNSPLHF.

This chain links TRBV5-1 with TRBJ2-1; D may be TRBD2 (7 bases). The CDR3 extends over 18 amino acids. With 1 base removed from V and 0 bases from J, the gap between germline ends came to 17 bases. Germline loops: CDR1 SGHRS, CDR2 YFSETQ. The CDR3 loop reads CASSLKGGGPSSYNEQFF. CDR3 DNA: TGCGCCAGCAGCTTGAAGGGCGGGGGCCCTAGCTCCTACAATGAGCAGTTCTTC.

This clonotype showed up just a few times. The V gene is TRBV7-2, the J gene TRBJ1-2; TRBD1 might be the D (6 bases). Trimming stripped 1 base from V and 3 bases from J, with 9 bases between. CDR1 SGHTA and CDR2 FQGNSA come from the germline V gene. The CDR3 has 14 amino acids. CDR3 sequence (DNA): TGTGCCAGCAGCTTAGGGGGGCGCGACTATGGCTACACCTTC. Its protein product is CASSLGGRDYGYTF.

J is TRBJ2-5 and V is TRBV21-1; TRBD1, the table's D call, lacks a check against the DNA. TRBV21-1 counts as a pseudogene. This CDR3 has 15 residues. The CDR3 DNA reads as TGTGCCAGCAGCCCCCCGGACACCGAAGAAGAGACCCAGTACTTC. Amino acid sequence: CASSPPDTEEETQYF.

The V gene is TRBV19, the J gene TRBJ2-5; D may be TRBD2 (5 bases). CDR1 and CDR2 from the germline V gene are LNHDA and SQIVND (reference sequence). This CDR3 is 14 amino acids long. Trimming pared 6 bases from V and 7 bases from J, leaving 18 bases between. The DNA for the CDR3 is TGTGCCAGTAGATCCGGCCTATTACGGGGGACCCAGTACTTC. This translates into CASRSGLLRGTQYF.

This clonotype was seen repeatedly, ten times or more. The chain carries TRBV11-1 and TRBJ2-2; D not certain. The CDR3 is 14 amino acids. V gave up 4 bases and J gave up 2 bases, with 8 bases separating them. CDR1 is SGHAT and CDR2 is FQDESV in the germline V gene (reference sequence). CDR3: CASSSDTNTGELFF. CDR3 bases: TGTGCCAGCAGCTCAGACACCAACACCGGGGAGCTGTTTTTT.

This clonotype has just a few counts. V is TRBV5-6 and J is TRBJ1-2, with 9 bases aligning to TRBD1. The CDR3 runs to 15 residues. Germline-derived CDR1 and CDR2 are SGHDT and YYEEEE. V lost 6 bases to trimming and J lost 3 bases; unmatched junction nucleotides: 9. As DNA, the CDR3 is TGTGCCAGCACCCTGGGACAGGGAAACTACTATGGCTACACCTTC. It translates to CASTLGQGNYYGYTF.

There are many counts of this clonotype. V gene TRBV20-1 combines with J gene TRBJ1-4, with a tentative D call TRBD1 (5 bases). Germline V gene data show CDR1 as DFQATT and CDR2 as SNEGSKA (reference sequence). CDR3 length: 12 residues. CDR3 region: CIGTGRNEKLFF. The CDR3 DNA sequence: TGCATCGGAACGGGACGGAATGAAAAACTGTTTTTT.

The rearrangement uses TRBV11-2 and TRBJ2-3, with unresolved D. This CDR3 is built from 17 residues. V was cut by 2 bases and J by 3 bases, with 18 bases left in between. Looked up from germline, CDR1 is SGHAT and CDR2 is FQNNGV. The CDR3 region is CASSLYTKPVRTDTQYF. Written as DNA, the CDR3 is TGTGCCAGCAGCTTATATACGAAGCCCGTACGAACAGATACGCAGTATTTT.

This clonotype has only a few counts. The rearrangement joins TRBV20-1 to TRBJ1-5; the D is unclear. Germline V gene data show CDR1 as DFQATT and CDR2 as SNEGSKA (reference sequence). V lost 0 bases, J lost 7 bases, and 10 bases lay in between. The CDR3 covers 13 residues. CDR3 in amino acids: CSARDYKGQPQHF. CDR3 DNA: TGCAGTGCTAGAGATTACAAAGGGCAGCCCCAGCATTTT.

Here the CDR3 DNA reads TGTGCCAGCAGCTTAGACCGACAGGGAGCTTTCTTT. This sequence encodes CASSLDRQGAFF. The chain combines TRBV7-2 with TRBJ1-1; 7 bases are shared with TRBD1. This CDR3 comprises 12 residues. J gave up 10 bases and V 1 base, and 3 bases lay outside the gene matches. CDR1 SGHTA and CDR2 FQGNSA come from the germline V gene.

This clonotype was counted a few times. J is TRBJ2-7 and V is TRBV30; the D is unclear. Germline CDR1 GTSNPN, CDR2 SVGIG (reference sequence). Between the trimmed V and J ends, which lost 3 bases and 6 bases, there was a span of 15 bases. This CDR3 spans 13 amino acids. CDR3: CAWSVRSGREQYF. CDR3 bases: TGTGCCTGGAGCGTCAGGTCCGGGCGCGAGCAGTACTTC.

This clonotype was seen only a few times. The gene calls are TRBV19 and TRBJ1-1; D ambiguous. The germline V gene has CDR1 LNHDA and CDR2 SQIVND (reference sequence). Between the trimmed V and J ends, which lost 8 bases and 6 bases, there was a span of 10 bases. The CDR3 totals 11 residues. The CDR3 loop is CASVGGPEAFF. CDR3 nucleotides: TGTGCCAGTGTAGGCGGCCCTGAAGCTTTCTTT. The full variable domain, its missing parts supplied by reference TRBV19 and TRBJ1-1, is DGGITQSPKYLFRKEGQNVTLSCEQNLNHDAMYWYRQDPGQGLRLIYYSQIVNDFQKGDIAEGYSVSREKKESFPLTVTSAQKNPTAFYLCASVGGPEAFFGQGTRLTVV.